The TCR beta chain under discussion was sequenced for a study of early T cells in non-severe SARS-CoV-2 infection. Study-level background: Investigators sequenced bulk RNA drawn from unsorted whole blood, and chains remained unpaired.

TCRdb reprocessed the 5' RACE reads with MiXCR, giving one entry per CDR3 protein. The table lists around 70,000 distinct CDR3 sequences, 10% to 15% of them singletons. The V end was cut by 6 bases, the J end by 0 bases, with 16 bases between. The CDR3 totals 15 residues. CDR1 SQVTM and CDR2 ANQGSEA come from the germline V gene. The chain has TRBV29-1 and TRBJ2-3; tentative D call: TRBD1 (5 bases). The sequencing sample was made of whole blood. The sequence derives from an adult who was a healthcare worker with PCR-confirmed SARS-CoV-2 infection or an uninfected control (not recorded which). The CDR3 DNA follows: TGCAGCGTAGCTTCGTGGGGCGGTAGCACAGATACGCAGTATTTT. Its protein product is CSVASWGGSTDTQYF.